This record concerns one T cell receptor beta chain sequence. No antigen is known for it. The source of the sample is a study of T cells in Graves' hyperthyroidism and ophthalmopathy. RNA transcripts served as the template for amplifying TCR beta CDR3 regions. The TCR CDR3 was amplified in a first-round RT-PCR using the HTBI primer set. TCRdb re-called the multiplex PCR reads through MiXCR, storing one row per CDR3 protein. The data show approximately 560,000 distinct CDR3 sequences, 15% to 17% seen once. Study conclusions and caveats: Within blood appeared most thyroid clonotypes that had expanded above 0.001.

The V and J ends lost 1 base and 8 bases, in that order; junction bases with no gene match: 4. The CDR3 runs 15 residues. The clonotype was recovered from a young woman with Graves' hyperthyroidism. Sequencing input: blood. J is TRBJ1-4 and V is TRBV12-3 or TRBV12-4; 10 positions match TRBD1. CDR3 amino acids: CASSLGQGAEEKLFF. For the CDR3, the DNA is TGTGCCAGCAGTTTAGGACAGGGGGCGGAGGAAAAACTGTTTTTT.